This is a list of T cell receptor beta chains from one sample in a study of shared clonotypes between healthy human individuals. Libraries were prepared by immunoSEQ multiplex PCR; TCRdb keeps only in-frame clonotypes and omits some of them. The sample shows 650,000 to 800,000 clones, 92% of them seen only once. Sequencing input: naive CD8+ T cells sorted from blood. These receptor sequences come from a man aged 25-40 years in good health. Each CDR3 is given with its conserved first and last residue. The order of the fields is V gene, clone size, D gene, J gene, CDR3 protein, CDR3 DNA. A D gene is named only where the DNA matches it firmly. Not all rows give a size; the values are once, few, many and, for expanded clones, a class.

TRBV13	few	.	TRBJ2-7	CASSQDTSGREQYF	TGTGCCAGCAGCCAAGACACCTCCGGTAGGGAGCAGTACTTC
TRBV7-9	.	TRBD2	TRBJ2-5	CASSLGRSGDIEETQYF	TGTGCCAGCAGCTTAGGGAGGAGCGGGGATATCGAAGAGACCCAGTACTTC
TRBV7-9	.	.	TRBJ1-3	CASRGSGGGNTIYF	TGTGCCAGCAGAGGGAGTGGGGGTGGAAACACCATATATTTT
TRBV9	.	TRBD2	TRBJ2-7	CASSVESGSDEQYF	TGTGCCAGCAGCGTAGAAAGCGGGAGCGACGAGCAGTACTTC
TRBV2	.	.	TRBJ1-3	CANRASGNTIYF	TGTGCCAACAGGGCGTCGGGAAACACCATATATTTT
TRBV7-2	.	TRBD2	TRBJ2-1	CASSWTSGRVYNEQFF	TGTGCCAGCAGCTGGACTAGCGGGAGGGTCTACAATGAGCAGTTCTTC
TRBV5-4	once	.	TRBJ2-7	CASSLWGSQDYEQYF	TGTGCCAGCAGCTTGTGGGGGTCTCAGGACTACGAGCAGTACTTC
TRBV10-3	few	.	TRBJ2-7	CAISEVSYEQYF	TGTGCCATCAGTGAGGTCTCCTACGAGCAGTACTTC
TRBV2	.	TRBD1	TRBJ1-2	CASTQEGADGYTF	TGTGCCAGCACCCAGGAGGGGGCTGATGGCTACACCTTC
TRBV7-3	.	TRBD1	TRBJ2-1	CASSPGTGSLNEQFF	TGTGCCAGCAGCCCCGGGACAGGTAGCCTCAATGAGCAGTTCTTC
TRBV29-1	.	TRBD1	TRBJ2-7	CSVRPERTGEVEQYF	TGCAGCGTTCGTCCGGAGAGGACAGGGGAGGTCGAGCAGTACTTC
TRBV28	.	TRBD1	TRBJ1-4	CASSLLTGGSEKLFF	TGTGCCAGCAGTTTATTGACAGGGGGTAGTGAAAAACTGTTTTTT
TRBV6-1	.	.	TRBJ2-3	CLLDTDTQYF	TGCCTTCTGGACACAGATACGCAGTATTTT
TRBV19	.	.	TRBJ1-4	CASKEGVSRVNEKLFF	TGTGCCAGTAAAGAAGGGGTCTCTCGTGTTAATGAAAAACTGTTTTTT
TRBV7-9	.	TRBD1	TRBJ2-3	CASSSGQGSATDTQYF	TGTGCCAGCAGCTCTGGACAGGGCTCGGCCACAGATACGCAGTATTTT
TRBV28	.	.	TRBJ2-1	CASSFLREKLYEQFF	TGTGCCAGCAGTTTTTTGCGGGAAAAGTTGTATGAGCAGTTCTTC
TRBV18	.	.	TRBJ2-7	CASSPPHMDIGEQYF	TGTGCCAGCTCACCACCGCACATGGACATAGGAGAGCAGTACTTC
TRBV11-3	many	.	TRBJ2-1	CASSSRDNPLNEQFF	TGTGCCAGCAGCTCTCGGGACAACCCGTTAAATGAGCAGTTCTTC
TRBV7-9	.	.	TRBJ1-1	CASSSRGTNTEAFF	TGTGCCAGCAGCTCAAGGGGCACGAACACTGAAGCTTTCTTT
TRBV27	.	.	TRBJ2-1	CASSLLGESYNEQFF	TGTGCCAGCAGTTTGTTGGGGGAGAGTTACAATGAGCAGTTCTTC
TRBV6-5	.	TRBD2	TRBJ2-7	CASSYSIPGGYEQYF	TGTGCCAGCAGTTACTCGATCCCGGGGGGCTACGAGCAGTACTTC
TRBV27	.	.	TRBJ2-7	CASGEGGSYEQYF	TGTGCCAGCGGGGAAGGGGGCTCCTACGAGCAGTACTTC
TRBV12-5	.	.	TRBJ1-2	CASGLSGSGYTF	TGTGCTAGTGGTCTATCAGGGAGTGGCTACACCTTC
TRBV11-3	.	.	TRBJ2-3	CAPTHSPGLPVWGTDTQYF	TGTGCCCCCACCCACTCGCCGGGACTCCCGGTTTGGGGCACAGATACGCAGTATTTT
TRBV27	.	.	TRBJ2-1	CASSFGLLRNEQFF	TGTGCCAGCAGTTTTGGACTACTGCGCAATGAGCAGTTCTTC
TRBV5-1	.	.	TRBJ2-2	CATYTGTTGELFF	TGCGCCACCTACACAGGGACCACCGGGGAGCTGTTTTTT
TRBV7-9	.	.	TRBJ2-7	CASSFSFSTYEQYF	TGTGCCAGCAGCTTCAGCTTTTCGACCTACGAGCAGTACTTC
TRBV11-2	.	.	TRBJ2-3	CASSLAAYSFTDTQYF	TGTGCCAGCAGCTTAGCTGCATACTCATTCACAGATACGCAGTATTTT
TRBV21-1	.	.	TRBJ2-7	CASSTHRKTSSSTYEQYF	TGTGCCAGCAGCACCCACAGAAAGACTAGCAGTTCTACCTACGAGCAGTACTTC
TRBV7-2	.	.	TRBJ1-1	CASSLVGVRDEAFF	TGTGCCAGCAGCTTAGTGGGGGTCAGGGATGAAGCTTTCTTT
TRBV6-1	.	TRBD1	TRBJ2-7	CASSAWTGDSYEQYF	TGTGCCAGCAGTGCCTGGACAGGGGACTCCTACGAGCAGTACTTC
TRBV16	once	.	TRBJ1-1	CASSQWGTGMNTEAFF	TGTGCCAGCAGCCAATGGGGGACCGGAATGAACACTGAAGCTTTCTTT
TRBV19	.	TRBD2	TRBJ2-1	CASSTAGTSFILEQFF	TGTGCCAGTAGTACCGCCGGGACTAGTTTTATCCTTGAGCAGTTCTTC
TRBV9	.	.	TRBJ1-1	CASARSWGNTEAFF	TGTGCCTCGGCTCGAAGTTGGGGAAACACTGAAGCTTTCTTT
TRBV18	.	TRBD2	TRBJ2-5	CASSPEGPGEGGETQYF	TGTGCCAGCTCACCAGAGGGCCCGGGGGAGGGCGGAGAGACCCAGTACTTC
TRBV30	.	.	TRBJ1-1	CAWSVWGNTEAFF	TGTGCCTGGAGTGTCTGGGGTAACACTGAAGCTTTCTTT
TRBV14	.	.	TRBJ2-7	CASSQVGDVYEQYF	TGTGCCAGCAGCCAAGTGGGGGACGTCTACGAGCAGTACTTC
TRBV15	few	TRBD1	TRBJ2-5	CATSRPQTGGETQYF	TGTGCCACCAGCAGACCTCAGACAGGGGGGGAGACCCAGTACTTC
TRBV6-5	once	.	TRBJ2-1	CASTGSTEQFF	TGTGCCAGCACTGGGTCTACTGAGCAGTTCTTC
TRBV14	.	TRBD2	TRBJ2-1	CASSEREGLGEQFF	TGTGCCAGCAGCGAGCGGGAGGGCCTAGGGGAGCAGTTCTTC
TRBV14	.	TRBD1	TRBJ2-2	CASSQHNTETGATGELFF	TGTGCCAGCAGTCAACACAATACCGAGACAGGGGCAACCGGGGAGCTGTTTTTT
TRBV5-1	.	.	TRBJ1-1	CASSFGLEAFF	TGCGCCAGCAGCTTCGGGCTTGAAGCTTTCTTT
TRBV4-3	.	TRBD2	TRBJ2-1	CASSQDLAGGSYNEQFF	TGCGCCAGCAGCCAAGACTTAGCGGGGGGCTCCTACAATGAGCAGTTCTTC
TRBV9	.	.	TRBJ1-1	CASRVGNPNTEAFF	TGTGCCAGCAGGGTCGGTAACCCGAACACTGAAGCTTTCTTT
TRBV7-7	.	TRBD2	TRBJ2-1	CASSLTSGSLAYNEQFF	TGTGCTAGCAGCTTAACTAGCGGGAGCCTCGCCTACAATGAGCAGTTCTTC